These 25 T cell receptor beta chains came from one sample sequenced in a study of control samples from healthy donors and cancer patients. This table comes from immunoSEQ multiplex PCR, and its TCRdb copy is limited to in-frame clones, with some not included. The repertoire has some 130,000 clones, just under 95% of them found once; the top ten carry about 4%. Material: blood. Source of these receptors: a man younger than 45 in good health.

This clone is termed medium-sized (0.01 to 0.1%). The genes are TRBV6-5 and TRBJ2-7, with 9 bases aligning to TRBD2. This CDR3 is 15 amino acids long. CDR1 and CDR2 from the germline V gene are MNHEY and SVGAGI. V gave up 5 bases and J gave up 5 bases; unmatched junction bases: 10. CDR3 nucleotide sequence: TGTGCCAGCAGTCTGGCTAGCGGGGAGGCCCACGAGCAGTACTTC. Its translation: CASSLASGEAHEQYF.

The chain uses TRBV6-5 and TRBJ1-1; TRBD1 is a possible D gene (5 bases). The germline V gene encodes CDR1 MNHEY and CDR2 SVGAGI. This CDR3 has 11 residues. V lost 6 bases, J lost 10 bases, and 12 bases lay in between. This chain's CDR3 is CASSTGTGAFF. CDR3 bases: TGTGCCAGCAGCACCGGGACGGGAGCTTTCTTT.

This clone has only one observation. The chain links TRBV3-1 (or the pseudogene TRBV3-2) to TRBJ1-2; D is possibly TRBD1 (5 bases). Germline assignment: CDR1 LGHDT and CDR2 YNNKEL (reference sequence). The V gene lost 3 bases and the J gene lost 2 bases, with 10 bases spanning the gap. The CDR3 loop spans 14 amino acids. In DNA, the CDR3 is TGTGCCAGCAGCCAGGGTCACAGGAACTATGGCTACACCTTC. This gives the protein CASSQGHRNYGYTF.

J is TRBJ2-7 and V is TRBV6-6; the match to TRBD1 covers 8 bases. Germline values: CDR1 MNHNY, CDR2 SVGAGI (reference sequence). The trim removed 2 bases at V and 6 bases at J, leaving 6 bases unmatched. The CDR3 is made up of 14 amino acids. The CDR3 nucleotides read TGTGCCAGCAGTTACGGTGGGACAGGATCCGAGCAGTACTTC. Translating gives CASSYGGTGSEQYF.

This clone appeared a single time. V and J are TRBV18 and TRBJ1-1; TRBD1 might be the D (5 bases). This CDR3 has 15 residues. Trimming removed 3 bases from V and 3 bases from J, with 14 bases in between. Germline V gene sequence: CDR1 KGHSH, CDR2 LQKENI. Here the CDR3 reads CASSPSGRWDTEAFF. The CDR3 DNA sequence: TGTGCCAGCTCACCTTCAGGGCGTTGGGACACTGAAGCTTTCTTT. Drawing the rest from reference TRBV18 and TRBJ1-1, the complete variable domain is NAGVMQNPRHLVRRRGQEARLRCSPMKGHSHVYWYRQLPEEGLKFMVYLQKENIIDESGMPKERFSAEFPKEGPSILRIQQVVRGDSAAYFCASSPSGRWDTEAFFGQGTRLTVV.

The V and J genes are TRBV28 and TRBJ1-6, with D uncertain. CDR1 and CDR2 from the germline V gene are MDHEN and SYDVKM. V lost 4 bases, J lost 10 bases, and 17 bases lay in between. This CDR3 region has 15 residues. The CDR3 bases are TGTGCCAGCAGTTCTCGGACGGGCGGGAGCTCACCCCTCCACTTT. This sequence encodes CASSSRTGGSSPLHF. Full variable domain (missing parts from reference TRBV28 and TRBJ1-6): DVKVTQSSRYLVKRTGEKVFLECVQDMDHENMFWYRQDPGLGLRLIYFSYDVKMKEKGDIPEGYSVSREKKERFSLILESASTNQTSMYLCASSSRTGGSSPLHFGNGTRLTVT.

The chain combines TRBV27 with TRBJ2-7; D uncertain. V gave up 0 bases and J gave up 3 bases, with 12 bases separating them. Germline V CDR1 and CDR2: MNHEY, SMNVEV (reference sequence). The CDR3 is made up of 15 amino acids. In nucleotides, the CDR3 is TGTGCCAGCAGTTTATCGTACTCGGGTATCTACGAGCAGTACTTC. It translates to CASSLSYSGIYEQYF.

The V gene is TRBV2, the J gene TRBJ1-2; the D gene is possibly TRBD1 (6 bases). V gave up 4 bases and J gave up 2 bases, with 11 bases separating them. CDR1 is SNHLY and CDR2 is FYNNEI in the germline V gene. The CDR3 has 14 amino acids. CDR3 nucleotide sequence: TGTGCCAGCAGTGGCGGGGGGCTCAACTATGGCTACACCTTC. This gives the protein CASSGGGLNYGYTF.

The chain employs TRBV5-6 and TRBJ2-2, with D perhaps matching TRBD1 or TRBD2 (5 bases each). Between the trimmed V and J ends, which lost 1 base and 3 bases, there was a span of 10 bases. The CDR3 has 15 residues. Germline CDR1 and CDR2: SGHDT and YYEEEE. CDR3 sequence (DNA): TGTGCCAGCAGCTTGACGGGGACGGACACCGGGGAGCTGTTTTTT. Its translation is CASSLTGTDTGELFF.

The chain recombines TRBV7-2 with TRBJ1-5; the match to TRBD1 covers 7 bases. The CDR3 length is 17 residues. V gave up 2 bases and J gave up 9 bases; unmatched junction bases: 16. Germline loops: CDR1 SGHTA, CDR2 FQGNSA. As DNA, the CDR3 is TGTGCCAGCAGCTTACAACCGGGACAGTTGGGAGTAGCGCCCCAGCATTTT. Translation: CASSLQPGQLGVAPQHF.

The V gene is TRBV9, the J gene TRBJ2-1; TRBD2 matches 10 bases. The CDR3 is 15 amino acids. Germline trimming cut 4 bases from V and 8 bases from J; bases unmatched to any gene: 9. Germline V gives CDR1 SGDLS, CDR2 YYNGEE. Here the CDR3 reads CASSPSGGAGDEQFF. The CDR3 DNA reads as TGTGCCAGCAGCCCCAGCGGGGGGGCCGGGGATGAGCAGTTCTTC.

The chain joins TRBV4-1 to TRBJ1-6; 7 nucleotides agree with TRBD1. V was pared by 0 bases and J by 3 bases, with 2 bases of the junction left unmatched. Germline V lookup: CDR1 MGHRA, CDR2 YSYEKL. The CDR3 has 16 residues. Written as DNA, the CDR3 is TGCGCCAGCAGCCAAGATAACAGGGGCTATAATTCACCCCTCCACTTT. Amino acid sequence: CASSQDNRGYNSPLHF.

This sequence joins TRBV6-2 or TRBV6-3 and TRBJ1-1; a weak D match, TRBD1 (6 bases). Trimming left V 6 bases short and J 0 bases short, with 20 bases between. The length of the CDR3 is 17 residues. Germline V gene lookup returns CDR1 MNHEY and CDR2 SVGEGT. CDR3: CASSERVRGLMNTEAFF. In nucleotides, the CDR3 is TGTGCCAGCAGCGAAAGGGTCAGGGGACTCATGAACACTGAAGCTTTCTTT.

V gene TRBV28 combines with J gene TRBJ1-6, with D maybe TRBD1 (6 bases). The CDR3 has 14 residues. Germline V gives CDR1 MDHEN, CDR2 SYDVKM. Trimming shortened V by 2 bases and J by 8 bases, and 10 bases separated the two germline ends. This CDR3 reads CASSLQGGHSPLHF. The CDR3, as DNA: TGTGCCAGCAGTTTACAAGGGGGGCATTCACCCCTCCACTTT.

V gene TRBV15 combines with J gene TRBJ2-7, with 10 nucleotides matching TRBD1. The CDR3 is 15 residues long. V lost 3 bases, J lost 7 bases, and 9 bases stayed unmatched. CDR1 is LNHNV, CDR2 YYDKDF, per germline (reference sequence). The CDR3 sequence is CATSSGRTGGGEQYF. CDR3 coding DNA: TGTGCCACCAGCAGTGGCCGGACAGGGGGGGGTGAGCAGTACTTC.

The chain carries TRBV19 and TRBJ1-1; D may be TRBD1 (6 bases). Trimming took 2 bases from V and 1 from J, leaving 11 bases between them. Per the germline V gene, CDR1 is LNHDA and CDR2 is SQIVND (reference sequence). The CDR3 spans 15 residues. The CDR3 region is CASSIRGAGNTEAFF. The CDR3 DNA is TGTGCCAGTAGTATAAGGGGGGCTGGGAACACTGAAGCTTTCTTT.

The V call is TRBV4-3, the J call TRBJ1-1; D is undetermined. V lost 1 base and J lost 0, with 12 bases in between. Germline V gives CDR1 LGHNA, CDR2 YSLEER. The CDR3 loop spans 16 amino acids. The CDR3 loop reads CASSQGQALMNTEAFF. The CDR3 region has the DNA TGCGCCAGCAGCCAAGGGCAGGCGCTCATGAACACTGAAGCTTTCTTT.

J is TRBJ1-1 and V is TRBV6-5, with 7 bases matching TRBD1. The length of the CDR3 is 16 residues. The ends lost 0 bases at V and 1 base at J; junction bases unmatched: 5. Germline V gene sequence: CDR1 MNHEY, CDR2 SVGAGI. The CDR3 region has the DNA TGTGCCAGCAGTTACTCGTGGGGACAGAAGAACACTGAAGCTTTCTTT. Its protein is CASSYSWGQKNTEAFF.

The chain employs TRBV4-3 and TRBJ1-1, with TRBD1 matching over 7 bases. The CDR3 is 14 amino acids. Germline V gene sequence: CDR1 LGHNA, CDR2 YSLEER. Losses at the gene ends were 4 bases for V and 4 bases for J; bases not matched to a gene: 6. The CDR3 DNA reads as TGCGCCAGCAGCCCAGGGGGACCTCTCACTGAAGCTTTCTTT. It translates to CASSPGGPLTEAFF.

V usage is TRBV10-3 and J usage is TRBJ2-6; weak D call: TRBD1 (6 bases). This CDR3 comprises 15 residues. With 2 bases removed from V and 4 bases from J, the gap between germline ends came to 9 bases. Germline V gene data show CDR1 as ENHRY and CDR2 as SYGVKD. As DNA, the CDR3 is TGTGCCATCAGTGAGACAGGGAAAGGGGCCAACGTCCTGACTTTC. This gives the protein CAISETGKGANVLTF.

The chain recombines TRBV10-3 with TRBJ2-3; D may correspond to TRBD1 or TRBD2 (7 bases each). CDR3 length: 14 amino acids. Germline V gene sequence: CDR1 ENHRY, CDR2 SYGVKD. Deletions cut 11 bases from V and 7 bases from J, with 22 bases between. The chain's CDR3 is CASSRGGGENTQYF. In DNA, the CDR3 is TGTGCCTCCTCCAGGGGGGGTGGGGAGAATACGCAGTATTTT.

The CDR3 region is CASSSGQGTMAFF. DNA of the CDR3: TGTGCCAGCAGCTCGGGACAGGGGACTATGGCTTTCTTT. The gene calls are TRBV7-3 and TRBJ1-1; 10 bases are shared with TRBD1. The CDR3 has 13 residues. In germline, CDR1 is SGHTA, CDR2 FQGTGA. Germline trimming cut 4 bases from V and 11 bases from J; bases unmatched to any gene: 7.

The chain recombines TRBV9 with TRBJ2-1; 7 nucleotides match TRBD2. Germline V gives CDR1 SGDLS, CDR2 YYNGEE. With 3 bases clipped from V and 6 bases from J, the junction kept 6 bases outside the gene matches. The CDR3 sequence is 14 residues long. The CDR3 DNA sequence: TGTGCCAGCAGCGGGGAACTAGCGAGCAATGAGCAGTTCTTC. This codes for CASSGELASNEQFF.

The gene calls are TRBV24-1 and TRBJ2-2, with D hard to call. CDR3 length: 16 amino acids. V lost 0 bases to trimming and J lost 1 base, with 8 bases between them. Germline V gives CDR1 KGHDR, CDR2 SFDVKD. The CDR3 sequence: CATSDLSFRNTGELFF. DNA for the CDR3: TGTGCCACCAGTGATTTGAGTTTCCGGAACACCGGGGAGCTGTTTTTT.

The chain combines TRBV2 with TRBJ1-6; D may be TRBD1 (6 bases). Germline CDR1 SNHLY, CDR2 FYNNEI. V was pared by 7 bases and J by 0 bases, with 16 bases between. This CDR3 spans 17 amino acids. The CDR3 region is CASTWGRPSSYNSPLHF. The CDR3 region has the DNA TGTGCCAGCACGTGGGGGCGGCCCAGCTCCTATAATTCACCCCTCCACTTT.